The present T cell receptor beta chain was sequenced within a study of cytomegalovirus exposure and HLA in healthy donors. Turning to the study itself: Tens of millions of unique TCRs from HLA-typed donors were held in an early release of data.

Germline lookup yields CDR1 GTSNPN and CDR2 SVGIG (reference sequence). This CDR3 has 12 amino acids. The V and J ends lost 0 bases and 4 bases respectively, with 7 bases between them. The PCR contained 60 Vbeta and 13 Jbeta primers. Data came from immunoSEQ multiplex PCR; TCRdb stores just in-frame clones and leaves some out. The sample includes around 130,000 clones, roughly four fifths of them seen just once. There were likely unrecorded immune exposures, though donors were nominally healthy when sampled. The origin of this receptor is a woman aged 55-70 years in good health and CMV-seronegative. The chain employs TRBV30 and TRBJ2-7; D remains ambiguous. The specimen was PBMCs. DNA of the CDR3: TGTGCCTGGAGTGTAAGCAGGTACGAGCAGTACTTC. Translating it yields CAWSVSRYEQYF.